These T cell receptor beta chains were read from a single sample in a study of T cells in Graves' hyperthyroidism and ophthalmopathy. TCRdb recomputed calls from the multiplex PCR reads with MiXCR, one row per CDR3 protein. The sample carries 340,000 or so distinct CDR3 sequences, roughly 17% recorded once. Specimen: blood. These receptors originate from a man aged 25 to 40 with Graves' hyperthyroidism. Both conserved end residues are trimmed from each CDR3.

j_gene | v_gene | len | CDR3aa
TRBJ2-7 | TRBV10-3 | 9 | AIRETYEQY
TRBJ2-1 | TRBV6-1 | 13 | ASSEDLAGPNEQF
TRBJ2-1 | TRBV11-3 | 14 | ASSLESGRLYNEQF
TRBJ2-1 | TRBV7-2 | 14 | ASSPLAGVGNNEQF
TRBJ1-6 | TRBV9 | 10 | ASSVRSSPLH
TRBJ1-6 | TRBV27 | 11 | ASSLDRMRPLH
TRBJ2-2 | TRBV12-3/TRBV12-4 | 12 | ASSSQGNTGELF
TRBJ2-5 | TRBV29-1 | 11 | SAEEGARETQY
TRBJ2-1 | TRBV11-2 | 12 | ASSTRRAGNEQF
TRBJ2-7 | TRBV5-1 | 12 | ASSLEGLFYEQY
TRBJ1-2 | TRBV4-1 | 13 | ASSQDSLANYGYT
TRBJ2-1 | TRBV5-1 | 12 | ASTRGIRHNEQF
TRBJ2-1 | TRBV14 | 15 | ASSQDRASGIYNEQF
TRBJ1-6 | TRBV10-3 | 11 | AARLELGSPLH
TRBJ2-1 | TRBV30 | 14 | AWSVQGLAGHNEQF